The rows below give T cell receptor beta chains drawn from one sample of a study of shared clonotypes between healthy human individuals. Assay used: immunoSEQ multiplex PCR; TCRdb lists only in-frame clones, some missing. This table has 850,000 to 1,200,000 clones, roughly 75% appearing once. The sequenced sample consisted of memory CD4+ T cells sorted from blood. All receptors come from a man between 18 and 35 years old in good health. Each CDR3 is given with its conserved first and last residue. Fields, in order: V gene, J gene, D gene, CDR3 length, clone size, CDR3 DNA, CDR3 protein. The D gene is left open where the match is weak. Size tells how often a clone was seen (once, few, many) or the class of an expanded clone, and some rows leave it out.

TRBV28	TRBJ2-5	.	14	.	TGTGCCAGCACCCCAGGCGGGAATGCAGAGACCCAGTACTTC	CASTPGGNAETQYF
TRBV5-1	TRBJ2-6	.	14	.	TGCGCCAGCCTGGACAGCTCTGGGGCCAACGTCCTGACTTTC	CASLDSSGANVLTF
TRBV6-1	TRBJ1-5	.	15	.	TGTGCCAGCAGTGAAGTTCGCAATTCTATACAGCCCCAGCATTTT	CASSEVRNSIQPQHF
TRBV7-9	TRBJ2-2	.	14	once	TGTGCCAGCAGCTTTTGGCAGTCTACCGGGGAGCTGTTTTTT	CASSFWQSTGELFF
TRBV5-1	TRBJ2-7	TRBD2	16	.	TGCGCCAGCAGCCCGGCGGGAGGTCCTGCTTCCTACGAGCAGTACTTC	CASSPAGGPASYEQYF
TRBV10-2	TRBJ1-2	.	13	.	TGCGCCAGCAGTGAGACAGAGAGATATGGCTACACCTTC	CASSETERYGYTF
TRBV16	TRBJ1-2	TRBD1	14	few	TGTGCCAGCAGCCTAAGGGACAGGGGTGGCGGCTACACCTTC	CASSLRDRGGGYTF
TRBV30	TRBJ1-6	TRBD1	13	many	TGTGCCTGGGCGGGACAGGGGAATTCACCCCTCCACTTT	CAWAGQGNSPLHF
TRBV7-9	TRBJ2-1	TRBD2	19	many	TGTGCCAGCAGCTTTCTGGAGGGCCTCGGCGGGAGCAACTCCAATGAGCAGTTCTTC	CASSFLEGLGGSNSNEQFF
TRBV11-1	TRBJ1-5	.	13	.	TGTGCCAGCAGCTTAGACCGTTCTCAGCCCCAGCATTTT	CASSLDRSQPQHF
TRBV5-1	TRBJ2-5	.	15	.	TGCGCCAGCAGCTTGGAAGGGCAAGGGCAAGAGACCCAGTACTTC	CASSLEGQGQETQYF
TRBV7-9	TRBJ2-5	TRBD2	15	.	TGTGCCAGCAGCTCCGGGACTAGCGGAGGAGAGACCCAGTACTTC	CASSSGTSGGETQYF
TRBV11-2	TRBJ2-1	.	16	.	TGTGCCAGCAGCTTAGATCGAAGACTCGCTATGGGGGAGCAGTTCTTC	CASSLDRRLAMGEQFF
TRBV6-5	TRBJ1-2	.	13	.	TGTGCCACCCGGGGAGGGGGTCCCTATGGCTACACCTTC	CATRGGGPYGYTF
TRBV5-1	TRBJ1-2	TRBD1	13	.	TGCGCCAGCAGAACAGGGGCGGAATATGGCTACACCTTC	CASRTGAEYGYTF
TRBV30	TRBJ2-7	.	12	few	TGTGCCTGGAGTGTTAAGGGGTACGAGCAGTACTTC	CAWSVKGYEQYF
TRBV11-2	TRBJ1-2	TRBD1	14	.	TGTGCCAGCAGCCGTCCCGGGACAGGGGATGGCTACACCTTC	CASSRPGTGDGYTF
TRBV10-3	TRBJ2-3	.	15	.	TGTGCCATCAGTGGATCAGCGGACTACACAGATACGCAGTATTTT	CAISGSADYTDTQYF
TRBV5-1	TRBJ1-6	.	14	.	TGCGCCAGCAGCCGGTTGACGGCCTTATCACCCCTCCACTTT	CASSRLTALSPLHF
TRBV18	TRBJ2-7	.	12	once	TGTGCCAGCTCATCGGAGGGCTACGAGCAGTACTTC	CASSSEGYEQYF